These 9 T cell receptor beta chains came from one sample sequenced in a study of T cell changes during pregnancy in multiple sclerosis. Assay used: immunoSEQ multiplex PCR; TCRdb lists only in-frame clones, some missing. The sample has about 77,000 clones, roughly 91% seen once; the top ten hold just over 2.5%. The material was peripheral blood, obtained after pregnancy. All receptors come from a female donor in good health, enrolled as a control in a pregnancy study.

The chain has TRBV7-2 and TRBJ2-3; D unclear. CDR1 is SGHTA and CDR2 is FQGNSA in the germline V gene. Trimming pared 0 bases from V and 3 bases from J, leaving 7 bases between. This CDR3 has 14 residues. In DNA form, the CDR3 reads TGTGCCAGCAGCTTAGCGGGCTTTACAGATACGCAGTATTTT. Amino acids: CASSLAGFTDTQYF.

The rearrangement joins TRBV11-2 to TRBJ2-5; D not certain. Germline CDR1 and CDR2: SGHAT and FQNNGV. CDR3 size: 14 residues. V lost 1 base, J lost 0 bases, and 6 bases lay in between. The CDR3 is CASSLGPHQETQYF. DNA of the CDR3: TGTGCCAGCAGCTTAGGGCCCCACCAAGAGACCCAGTACTTC.

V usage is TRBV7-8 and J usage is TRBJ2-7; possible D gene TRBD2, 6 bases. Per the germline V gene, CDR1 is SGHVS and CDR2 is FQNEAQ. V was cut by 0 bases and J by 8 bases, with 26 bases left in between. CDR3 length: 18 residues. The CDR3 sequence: CASSLADGAGAALRKQYF. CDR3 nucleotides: TGTGCCAGCAGCTTAGCTGACGGAGCGGGCGCTGCCTTACGAAAGCAGTACTTC.

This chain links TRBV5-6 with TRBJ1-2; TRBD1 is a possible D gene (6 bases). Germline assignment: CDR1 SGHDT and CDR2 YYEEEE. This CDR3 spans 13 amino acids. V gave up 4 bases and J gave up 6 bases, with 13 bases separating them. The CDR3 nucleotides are TGTGCCAGCAGCCGGGACACCCTAGATGGCTACACCTTC. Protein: CASSRDTLDGYTF. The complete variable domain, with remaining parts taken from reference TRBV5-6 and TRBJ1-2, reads DAGVTQSPTHLIKTRGQQVTLRCSPKSGHDTVSWYQQALGQGPQFIFQYYEEEERQRGNFPDRFSGHQFPNYSSELNVNALLLGDSALYLCASSRDTLDGYTFGSGTRLTVV.

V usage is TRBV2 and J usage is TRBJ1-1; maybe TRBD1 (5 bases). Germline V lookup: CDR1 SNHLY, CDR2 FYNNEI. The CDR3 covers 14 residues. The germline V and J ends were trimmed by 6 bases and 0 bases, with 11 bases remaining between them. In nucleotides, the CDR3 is TGTGCCAGCAGGACCTCAGGGATGAACACTGAAGCTTTCTTT. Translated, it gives CASRTSGMNTEAFF.

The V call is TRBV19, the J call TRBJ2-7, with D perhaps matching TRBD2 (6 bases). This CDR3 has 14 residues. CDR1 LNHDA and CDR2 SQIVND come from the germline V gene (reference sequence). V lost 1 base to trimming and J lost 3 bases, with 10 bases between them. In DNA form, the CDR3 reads TGTGCCAGTAGTATAGGCGCGGGAAACTACGAGCAGTACTTC. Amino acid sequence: CASSIGAGNYEQYF. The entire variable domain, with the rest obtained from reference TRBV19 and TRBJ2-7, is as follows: DGGITQSPKYLFRKEGQNVTLSCEQNLNHDAMYWYRQDPGQGLRLIYYSQIVNDFQKGDIAEGYSVSREKKESFPLTVTSAQKNPTAFYLCASSIGAGNYEQYFGPGTRLTVT.

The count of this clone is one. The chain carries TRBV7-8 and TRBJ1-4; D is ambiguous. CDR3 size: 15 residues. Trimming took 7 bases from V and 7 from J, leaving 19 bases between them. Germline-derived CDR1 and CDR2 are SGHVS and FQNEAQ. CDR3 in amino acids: CASKRTRGNREKLFF. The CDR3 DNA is TGTGCCAGCAAGCGTACCAGAGGAAATCGTGAAAAACTGTTTTTT.

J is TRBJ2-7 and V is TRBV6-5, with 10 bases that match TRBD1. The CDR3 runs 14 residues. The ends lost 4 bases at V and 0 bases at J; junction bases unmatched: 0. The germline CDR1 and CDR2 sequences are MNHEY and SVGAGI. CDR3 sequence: CASSWTGGSYEQYF. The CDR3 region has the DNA TGTGCCAGCAGTTGGACAGGGGGCTCCTACGAGCAGTACTTC.

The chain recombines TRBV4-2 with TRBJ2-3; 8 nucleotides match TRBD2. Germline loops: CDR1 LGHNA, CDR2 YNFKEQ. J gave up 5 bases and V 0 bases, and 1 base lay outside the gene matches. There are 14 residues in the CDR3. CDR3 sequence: CASSQESGRDTQYF. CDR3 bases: TGTGCCAGCAGCCAAGAAAGCGGGAGAGATACGCAGTATTTT.